This T cell receptor beta chain emerged from a study of T cells after yellow fever vaccination. Study summary: With SMART-Seq v4 Ultra Low Input, the fractions containing low cell numbers were prepared.

Via MiXCR, TCRdb re-called the 5' RACE reads, giving one row per CDR3 protein. This repertoire shows some 300,000 distinct CDR3 sequences, 7.5% to 9.5% found once; its top ten account for about 3.5%. Germline V gene sequence: CDR1 MNHNS, CDR2 SASEGT. The CDR3 is made up of 13 amino acids. The germline V and J ends were trimmed by 4 bases and 6 bases, with 12 bases remaining between them. The receptor's source is a man aged 18 to 29 who received the YFV17D yellow fever vaccine. The rearrangement joins TRBV6-1 to TRBJ2-5; D is unresolved. Source: CD4+ T cells sorted from PBMCs, taken 5 days after the yellow fever booster vaccination. Here the CDR3 reads CASSGLFAQTQYF. CDR3 bases: TGTGCCAGCAGTGGGCTCTTCGCCCAGACCCAGTACTTC.